This is a list of T cell receptor beta chains from one sample in a study of blood T cell repertoires in COVID-19. Profiling relied on immunoSEQ multiplex PCR, and the TCRdb table lists in-frame clones only, not all of them. The repertoire consists of 45,000 to 60,000 clones, with approximately 78% occurring once and the leading ten covering roughly 6.1%. Sequenced: PBMCs or T cells enriched from blood (not recorded which). These receptor sequences come from a woman aged 50 to 60 with acute COVID-19. CDR3s include the opening cysteine and the closing phenylalanine or tryptophan. The D gene is left open where the match is weak. Clone size is given for some rows only: seen once, a few or many times, or a class if the clone is expanded.

V gene: TRBV19
clone size: few
CDR3 length: 12
J gene: TRBJ2-2
D gene: -
CDR3 protein: CATGFLTGELFF
CDR3 DNA: TGTGCCACAGGGTTCCTAACCGGGGAGCTGTTTTTT

V gene: TRBV10-3
clone size: -
CDR3 length: 17
J gene: TRBJ1-1
D gene: TRBD1
CDR3 protein: CAISESWTGRVNTEAFF
CDR3 DNA: TGTGCCATCAGTGAGTCCTGGACAGGGAGGGTGAACACTGAAGCTTTCTTT

V gene: TRBV4-2
clone size: -
CDR3 length: 17
J gene: TRBJ2-5
D gene: TRBD2
CDR3 protein: CASSPSGGAGHQETQYF
CDR3 DNA: TGTGCCAGCAGCCCAAGCGGGGGGGCCGGACATCAAGAGACCCAGTACTTC

V gene: TRBV5-4
clone size: -
CDR3 length: 13
J gene: TRBJ1-2
D gene: -
CDR3 protein: CASSWGGNGGYTF
CDR3 DNA: TGTGCCAGCAGCTGGGGGGGAAATGGTGGCTACACCTTC

V gene: TRBV28
clone size: -
CDR3 length: 15
J gene: TRBJ2-1
D gene: TRBD1
CDR3 protein: CASCTGTGVFNEQFF
CDR3 DNA: TGTGCCAGCTGTACCGGGACAGGGGTCTTTAATGAGCAGTTCTTC

V gene: TRBV5-1
clone size: few
CDR3 length: 13
J gene: TRBJ1-1
D gene: -
CDR3 protein: CASSSDTNTEAFF
CDR3 DNA: TGCGCCAGCAGCTCGGACACGAACACTGAAGCTTTCTTT

V gene: TRBV3-1/TRBV3-2
clone size: -
CDR3 length: 14
J gene: TRBJ1-2
D gene: -
CDR3 protein: CASSQGGGPYGYTF
CDR3 DNA: TGTGCCAGCAGCCAGGGAGGGGGGCCCTATGGCTACACCTTC

V gene: TRBV7-2
clone size: -
CDR3 length: 12
J gene: TRBJ1-6
D gene: -
CDR3 protein: CASSLTDSPLHF
CDR3 DNA: TGTGCCAGCAGCTTAACAGATTCACCCCTCCACTTT

V gene: TRBV28
clone size: -
CDR3 length: 12
J gene: TRBJ1-2
D gene: -
CDR3 protein: CASSLRGYGYTF
CDR3 DNA: TGTGCCAGCAGTCTCAGGGGCTATGGCTACACCTTC

V gene: TRBV27
clone size: -
CDR3 length: 16
J gene: TRBJ1-6
D gene: -
CDR3 protein: CASSLYPGGGNSPLHF
CDR3 DNA: TGTGCCAGCAGTTTATACCCGGGCGGGGGGAATTCACCCCTCCACTTT

V gene: TRBV10-3
clone size: -
CDR3 length: 14
J gene: TRBJ2-5
D gene: -
CDR3 protein: CAISSGRDQETQYF
CDR3 DNA: TGTGCCATCAGTAGCGGGCGAGATCAAGAGACCCAGTACTTC

V gene: TRBV7-9
clone size: -
CDR3 length: 12
J gene: TRBJ2-2
D gene: -
CDR3 protein: CASRGETGELFF
CDR3 DNA: TGTGCCAGCCGGGGTGAAACCGGGGAGCTGTTTTTT

V gene: TRBV5-1
clone size: few
CDR3 length: 14
J gene: TRBJ1-2
D gene: TRBD1
CDR3 protein: CASSLPGTDYGYTF
CDR3 DNA: TGCGCCAGCAGCTTGCCCGGGACAGACTATGGCTACACCTTC

V gene: TRBV7-8
clone size: -
CDR3 length: 14
J gene: TRBJ2-5
D gene: -
CDR3 protein: CASSPRGAQETQYF
CDR3 DNA: TGTGCCAGCAGCCCTCGGGGGGCCCAAGAGACCCAGTACTTC

V gene: TRBV29-1
clone size: once
CDR3 length: 12
J gene: TRBJ2-4
D gene: TRBD1
CDR3 protein: CSVGQGRNIQYF
CDR3 DNA: TGCAGCGTGGGACAGGGGCGGAACATTCAGTACTTC

V gene: TRBV5-1
clone size: -
CDR3 length: 12
J gene: TRBJ2-7
D gene: -
CDR3 protein: CASSSDSNEQYF
CDR3 DNA: TGCGCCAGCAGTTCGGACAGTAACGAGCAGTACTTC

V gene: TRBV7-9
clone size: -
CDR3 length: 12
J gene: TRBJ2-1
D gene: -
CDR3 protein: CASSPNWSEQFF
CDR3 DNA: TGTGCCAGCAGCCCCAATTGGAGTGAGCAGTTCTTC

V gene: TRBV6-1
clone size: once
CDR3 length: 15
J gene: TRBJ1-2
D gene: -
CDR3 protein: CASSEEGGSGYGYTF
CDR3 DNA: TGTGCCAGCAGTGAGGAGGGGGGGTCGGGCTATGGCTACACCTTC

V gene: TRBV7-7
clone size: many
CDR3 length: 15
J gene: TRBJ2-1
D gene: -
CDR3 protein: CASSFSRAPYNEQFF
CDR3 DNA: TGTGCTAGCAGCTTTTCCAGGGCCCCCTACAATGAGCAGTTCTTC

V gene: TRBV6-5
clone size: -
CDR3 length: 11
J gene: TRBJ1-3
D gene: -
CDR3 protein: CASSHRNTIYF
CDR3 DNA: TGTGCCAGCAGTCACAGGAACACCATATATTTT

V gene: TRBV18
clone size: -
CDR3 length: 13
J gene: TRBJ2-1
D gene: -
CDR3 protein: CASSLNRDNEQFF
CDR3 DNA: TGTGCCAGCTCACTGAACAGGGACAATGAGCAGTTCTTC

V gene: TRBV30
clone size: once
CDR3 length: 14
J gene: TRBJ1-5
D gene: TRBD1
CDR3 protein: CAWGARGLRQPQHF
CDR3 DNA: TGTGCCTGGGGAGCCAGGGGGCTTCGTCAGCCCCAGCATTTT

V gene: TRBV19
clone size: once
CDR3 length: 13
J gene: TRBJ1-1
D gene: -
CDR3 protein: CASSTQGWTEAFF
CDR3 DNA: TGTGCCAGTAGTACACAGGGTTGGACTGAAGCTTTCTTT

V gene: TRBV5-1
clone size: -
CDR3 length: 15
J gene: TRBJ1-3
D gene: -
CDR3 protein: CASSLGYGAGNTIYF
CDR3 DNA: TGCGCCAGCAGCTTGGGTTACGGTGCTGGAAACACCATATATTTT

V gene: TRBV19
clone size: -
CDR3 length: 12
J gene: TRBJ1-1
D gene: TRBD1
CDR3 protein: CASTVTGAEAFF
CDR3 DNA: TGTGCCAGTACGGTGACAGGGGCTGAAGCTTTCTTT

V gene: TRBV4-2
clone size: few
CDR3 length: 16
J gene: TRBJ2-7
D gene: -
CDR3 protein: CASSQEEGLASGEQYF
CDR3 DNA: TGTGCCAGCAGCCAAGAGGAGGGGCTGGCCTCGGGCGAGCAGTACTTC

V gene: TRBV29-1
clone size: few
CDR3 length: 13
J gene: TRBJ1-4
D gene: -
CDR3 protein: CSVGPSTNEKLFF
CDR3 DNA: TGCAGCGTGGGGCCCTCAACTAATGAAAAACTGTTTTTT

V gene: TRBV30
clone size: few
CDR3 length: 13
J gene: TRBJ2-7
D gene: -
CDR3 protein: CAWSRESRYEQYF
CDR3 DNA: TGTGCCTGGAGCAGGGAATCTCGCTACGAGCAGTACTTC

V gene: TRBV9
clone size: -
CDR3 length: 14
J gene: TRBJ2-7
D gene: TRBD2
CDR3 protein: CASSVSTSGYEQYF
CDR3 DNA: TGTGCCAGCAGCGTTTCGACTAGCGGCTACGAGCAGTACTTC

V gene: TRBV11-3
clone size: -
CDR3 length: 14
J gene: TRBJ2-1
D gene: TRBD2
CDR3 protein: CASSLAPSGGEQFF
CDR3 DNA: TGTGCCAGCAGCTTGGCCCCCAGCGGGGGCGAGCAGTTCTTC

V gene: TRBV3-1/TRBV3-2
clone size: -
CDR3 length: 14
J gene: TRBJ2-1
D gene: -
CDR3 protein: CASSQGLRRNEQFF
CDR3 DNA: TGTGCCAGCAGCCAAGGATTGCGGAGGAATGAGCAGTTCTTC

V gene: TRBV20-1
clone size: -
CDR3 length: 14
J gene: TRBJ1-1
D gene: -
CDR3 protein: CSASRPGVNTEAFF
CDR3 DNA: TGCAGTGCTAGTCGGCCAGGGGTTAACACTGAAGCTTTCTTT

V gene: TRBV2
clone size: -
CDR3 length: 13
J gene: TRBJ2-2
D gene: TRBD2
CDR3 protein: CASKRGGDGELFF
CDR3 DNA: TGTGCCAGCAAGCGGGGGGGCGACGGGGAGCTGTTTTTT

V gene: TRBV5-8
clone size: -
CDR3 length: 13
J gene: TRBJ2-5
D gene: -
CDR3 protein: CASGGWVIETQYF
CDR3 DNA: TGTGCCAGCGGGGGGTGGGTCATAGAGACCCAGTACTTC

V gene: TRBV14
clone size: few
CDR3 length: 13
J gene: TRBJ1-5
D gene: TRBD1
CDR3 protein: CASSEQGNQPQHF
CDR3 DNA: TGTGCCAGCAGCGAACAGGGGAATCAGCCCCAGCATTTT